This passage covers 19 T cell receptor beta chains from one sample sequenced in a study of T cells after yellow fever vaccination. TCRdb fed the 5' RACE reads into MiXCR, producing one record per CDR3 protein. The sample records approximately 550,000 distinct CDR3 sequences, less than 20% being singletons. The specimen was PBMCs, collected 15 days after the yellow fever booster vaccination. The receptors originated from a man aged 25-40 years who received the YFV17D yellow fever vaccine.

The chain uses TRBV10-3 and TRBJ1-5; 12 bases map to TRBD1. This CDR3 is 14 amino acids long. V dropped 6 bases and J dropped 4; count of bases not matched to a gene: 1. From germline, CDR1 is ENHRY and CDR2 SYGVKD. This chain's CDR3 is CAIRGQGANQPQHF. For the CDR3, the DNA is TGTGCCATCAGGGGACAGGGGGCAAATCAGCCCCAGCATTTT.

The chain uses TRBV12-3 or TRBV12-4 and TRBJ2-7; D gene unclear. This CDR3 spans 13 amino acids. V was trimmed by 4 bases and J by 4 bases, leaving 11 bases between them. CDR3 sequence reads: CASSSAEPYEQYF. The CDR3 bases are TGTGCCAGCAGTTCCGCCGAGCCTTACGAGCAGTACTTC.

CDR3 in amino acids: CASRGGNRYEQYF. The DNA for the CDR3 is TGTGCCAGCAGAGGCGGGAACCGCTACGAGCAGTACTTC. The chain carries TRBV27 and TRBJ2-7; a possible D gene is TRBD2 (6 bases). The CDR3 runs to 13 residues. V lost 6 bases to trimming and J lost 3 bases, with 12 bases between them. CDR1 and CDR2 (germline): MNHEY, SMNVEV (reference sequence).

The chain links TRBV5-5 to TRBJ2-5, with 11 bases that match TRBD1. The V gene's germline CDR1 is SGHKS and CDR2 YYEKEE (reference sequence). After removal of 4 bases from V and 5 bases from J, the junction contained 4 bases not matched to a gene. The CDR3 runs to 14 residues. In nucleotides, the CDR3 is TGTGCCAGCAGCGATGGGACAGGGGGTGAGACCCAGTACTTC. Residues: CASSDGTGGETQYF.

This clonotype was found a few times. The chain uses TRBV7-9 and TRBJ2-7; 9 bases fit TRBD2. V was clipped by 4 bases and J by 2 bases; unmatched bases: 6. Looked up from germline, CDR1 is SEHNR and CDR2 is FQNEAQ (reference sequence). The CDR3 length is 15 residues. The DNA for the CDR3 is TGTGCCAGCAGCTCCTGGGCTAGCGGGGCCTACGAGCAGTACTTC. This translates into CASSSWASGAYEQYF.

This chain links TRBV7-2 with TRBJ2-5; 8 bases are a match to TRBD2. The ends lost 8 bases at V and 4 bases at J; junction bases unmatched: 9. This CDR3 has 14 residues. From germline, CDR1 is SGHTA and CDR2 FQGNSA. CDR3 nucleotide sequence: TGTGCCAGCGGGCTCGGCGGGAGGATAGAGACCCAGTACTTC. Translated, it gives CASGLGGRIETQYF.

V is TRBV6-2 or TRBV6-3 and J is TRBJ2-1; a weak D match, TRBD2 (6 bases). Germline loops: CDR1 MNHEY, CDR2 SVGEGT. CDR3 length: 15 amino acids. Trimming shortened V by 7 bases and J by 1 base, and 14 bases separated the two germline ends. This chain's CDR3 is CASNLVGGSYNEQFF. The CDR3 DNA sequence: TGTGCCAGCAACCTCGTGGGGGGTTCCTACAATGAGCAGTTCTTC.

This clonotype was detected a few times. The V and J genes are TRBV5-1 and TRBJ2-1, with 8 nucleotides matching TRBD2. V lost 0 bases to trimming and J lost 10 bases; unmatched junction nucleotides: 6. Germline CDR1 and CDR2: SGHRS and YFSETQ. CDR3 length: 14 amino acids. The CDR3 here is CASSLEAGVREQFF. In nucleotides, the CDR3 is TGCGCCAGCAGCTTGGAAGCGGGAGTCCGCGAGCAGTTCTTC.

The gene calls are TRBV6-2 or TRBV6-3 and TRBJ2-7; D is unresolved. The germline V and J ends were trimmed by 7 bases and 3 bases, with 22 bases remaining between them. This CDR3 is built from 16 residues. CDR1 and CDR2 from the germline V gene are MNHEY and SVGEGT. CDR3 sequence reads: CASTPQKLTSGYEQYF. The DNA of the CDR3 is TGTGCCAGCACACCCCAGAAGCTGACTTCGGGCTACGAGCAGTACTTC.

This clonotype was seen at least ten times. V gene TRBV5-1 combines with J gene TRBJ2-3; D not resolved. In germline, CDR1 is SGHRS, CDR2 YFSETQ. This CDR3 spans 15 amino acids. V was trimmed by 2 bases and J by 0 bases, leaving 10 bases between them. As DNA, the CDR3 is TGCGCCAGCAGCTTCCGTCGATCTAGCACAGATACGCAGTATTTT. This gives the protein CASSFRRSSTDTQYF.

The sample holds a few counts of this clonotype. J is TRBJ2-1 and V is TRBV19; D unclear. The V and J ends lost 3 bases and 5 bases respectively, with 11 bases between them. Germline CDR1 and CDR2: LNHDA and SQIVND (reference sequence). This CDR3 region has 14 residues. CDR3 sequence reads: CASSIVNSHNEQFF. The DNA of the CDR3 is TGTGCCAGTAGTATCGTCAACAGCCACAATGAGCAGTTCTTC.

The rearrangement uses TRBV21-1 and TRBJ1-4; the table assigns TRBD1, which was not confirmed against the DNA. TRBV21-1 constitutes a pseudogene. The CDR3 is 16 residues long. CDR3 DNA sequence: TGTGCCAGCAGCGCAGACAGGGGGGCAACTAATGAAAAACTGTTTTTT. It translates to CASSADRGATNEKLFF.

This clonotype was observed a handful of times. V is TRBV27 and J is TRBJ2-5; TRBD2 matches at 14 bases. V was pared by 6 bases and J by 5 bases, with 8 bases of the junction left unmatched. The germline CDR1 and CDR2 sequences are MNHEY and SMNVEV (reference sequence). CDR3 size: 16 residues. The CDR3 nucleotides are TGTGCCAGCAGCCCGACTAGCGGGAGGGCCCTCGAGACCCAGTACTTC. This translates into CASSPTSGRALETQYF.

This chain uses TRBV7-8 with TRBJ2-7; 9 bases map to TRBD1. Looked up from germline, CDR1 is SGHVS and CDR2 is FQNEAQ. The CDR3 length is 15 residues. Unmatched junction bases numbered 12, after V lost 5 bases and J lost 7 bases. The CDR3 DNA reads TGTGCCAGCAGCCTCCACCGGACAGGGGTCGGGGAGCAGTACTTC. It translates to CASSLHRTGVGEQYF.

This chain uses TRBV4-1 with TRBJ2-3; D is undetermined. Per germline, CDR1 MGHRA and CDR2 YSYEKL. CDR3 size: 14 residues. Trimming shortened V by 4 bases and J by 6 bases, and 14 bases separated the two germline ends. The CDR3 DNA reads TGCGCCAGCAGCCCGCCTGGGCGCGAGGATACGCAGTATTTT. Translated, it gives CASSPPGREDTQYF.

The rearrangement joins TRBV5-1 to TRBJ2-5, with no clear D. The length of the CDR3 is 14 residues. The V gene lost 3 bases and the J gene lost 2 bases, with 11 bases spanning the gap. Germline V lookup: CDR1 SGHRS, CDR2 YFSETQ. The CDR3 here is CASSSLDLQETQYF. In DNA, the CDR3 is TGCGCCAGCAGCTCTTTGGACCTTCAAGAGACCCAGTACTTC.

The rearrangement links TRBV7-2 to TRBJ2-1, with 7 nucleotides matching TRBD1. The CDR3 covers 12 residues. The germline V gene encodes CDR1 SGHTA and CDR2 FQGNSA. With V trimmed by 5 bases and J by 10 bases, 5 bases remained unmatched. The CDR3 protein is CASSQGDREQFF. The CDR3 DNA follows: TGTGCCAGCAGCCAGGGGGATCGGGAGCAGTTCTTC.

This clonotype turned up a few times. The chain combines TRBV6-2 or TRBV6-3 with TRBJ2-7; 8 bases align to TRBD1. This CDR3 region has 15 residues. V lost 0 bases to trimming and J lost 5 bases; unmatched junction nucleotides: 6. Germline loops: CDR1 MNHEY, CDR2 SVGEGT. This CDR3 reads CASSYSRDRTDEQYF. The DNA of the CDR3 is TGTGCCAGCAGTTACTCTAGGGACAGGACGGACGAGCAGTACTTC.

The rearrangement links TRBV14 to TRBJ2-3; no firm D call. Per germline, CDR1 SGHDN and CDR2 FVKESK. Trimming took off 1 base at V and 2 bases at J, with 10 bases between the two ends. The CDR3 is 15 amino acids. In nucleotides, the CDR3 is TGTGCCAGCAGCCAAGTCGGGCGGATCACAGATACGCAGTATTTT. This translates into CASSQVGRITDTQYF.